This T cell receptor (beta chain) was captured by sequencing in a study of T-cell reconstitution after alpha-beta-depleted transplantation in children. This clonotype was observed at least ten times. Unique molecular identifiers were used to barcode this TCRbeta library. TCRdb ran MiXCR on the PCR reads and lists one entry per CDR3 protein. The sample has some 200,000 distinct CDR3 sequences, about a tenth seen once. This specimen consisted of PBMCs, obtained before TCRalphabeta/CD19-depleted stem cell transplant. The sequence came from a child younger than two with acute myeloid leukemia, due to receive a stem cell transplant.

The DNA for the CDR3 is TGCGCCAGCAGCTTTGAAGACAGCGGGACTGAAGCTTTCTTT. This encodes CASSFEDSGTEAFF. The chain joins TRBV5-1 to TRBJ1-1; a possible D gene is TRBD1 (5 bases). The germline gives CDR1 SGHRS, CDR2 YFSETQ. The CDR3 has 14 residues. V lost 2 bases to trimming and J lost 5 bases, with 13 bases between them.